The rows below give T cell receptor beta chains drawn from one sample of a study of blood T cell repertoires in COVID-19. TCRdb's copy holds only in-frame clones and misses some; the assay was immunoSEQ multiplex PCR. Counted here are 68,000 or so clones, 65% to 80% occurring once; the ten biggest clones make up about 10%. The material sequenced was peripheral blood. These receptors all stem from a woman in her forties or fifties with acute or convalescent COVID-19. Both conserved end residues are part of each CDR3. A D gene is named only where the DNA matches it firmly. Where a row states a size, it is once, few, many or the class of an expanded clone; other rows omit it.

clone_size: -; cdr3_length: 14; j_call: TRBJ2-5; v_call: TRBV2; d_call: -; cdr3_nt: TGTGCCACAGGGGCCGGCGCCCGCCAAGAGACCCAGTACTTC; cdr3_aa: CATGAGARQETQYF
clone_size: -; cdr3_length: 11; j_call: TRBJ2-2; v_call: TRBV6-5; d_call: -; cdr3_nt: TGTGCCAGCTACATTATCGGGGAGCTGTTTTTT; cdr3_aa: CASYIIGELFF
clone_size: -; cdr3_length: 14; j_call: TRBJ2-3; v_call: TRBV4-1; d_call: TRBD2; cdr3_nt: TGCGCCAGCAACCGGGACTACCGCACAGATACGCAGTATTTT; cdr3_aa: CASNRDYRTDTQYF
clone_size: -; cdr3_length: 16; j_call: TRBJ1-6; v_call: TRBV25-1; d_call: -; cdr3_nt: TGTGCCAGCAGTGATTTCCTGTCAGGGGCCGATTCACCCCTCCACTTT; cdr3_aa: CASSDFLSGADSPLHF
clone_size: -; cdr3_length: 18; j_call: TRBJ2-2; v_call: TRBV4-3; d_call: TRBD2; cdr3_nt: TGCGCCAGCAGCTACGAGGCCGGGACTAGTATCAACACCGGGGAGCTGTTTTTT; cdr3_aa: CASSYEAGTSINTGELFF
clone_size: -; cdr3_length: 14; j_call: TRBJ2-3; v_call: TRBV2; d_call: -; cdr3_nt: TGTGCCGGAGCGGAAGGACAGCTAACAGATACGCAGTATTTT; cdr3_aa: CAGAEGQLTDTQYF
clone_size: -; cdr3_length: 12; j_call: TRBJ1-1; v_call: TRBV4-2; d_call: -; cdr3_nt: TGTGCCAGCAGTCGCGGGAACACTGAAGCTTTCTTT; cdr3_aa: CASSRGNTEAFF
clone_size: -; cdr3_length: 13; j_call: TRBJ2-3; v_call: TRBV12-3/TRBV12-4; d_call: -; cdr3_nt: TGTGCCAGCCGAAGCGACAGCACAGATACGCAGTATTTT; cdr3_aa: CASRSDSTDTQYF
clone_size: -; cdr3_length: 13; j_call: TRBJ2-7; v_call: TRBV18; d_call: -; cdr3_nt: TGTGCCAGCTCACCACCATCCAGTTACGAGCAGTACTTC; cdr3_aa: CASSPPSSYEQYF
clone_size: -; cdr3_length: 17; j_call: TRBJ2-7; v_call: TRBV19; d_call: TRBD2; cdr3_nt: TGTGCCAGTAGTATACGTACTCCGGGACTAGCCCCATACGAGCAGTACTTC; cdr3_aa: CASSIRTPGLAPYEQYF
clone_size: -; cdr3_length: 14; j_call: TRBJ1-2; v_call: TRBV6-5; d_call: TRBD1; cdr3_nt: TGTGCCAGCAGTTACGACAGGGCCTCGGGAGGCTACACCTTC; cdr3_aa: CASSYDRASGGYTF
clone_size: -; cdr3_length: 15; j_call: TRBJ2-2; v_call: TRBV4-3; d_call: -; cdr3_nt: TGCGCCAGCAAGTCCTATACAGGGAACACCGGGGAGCTGTTTTTT; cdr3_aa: CASKSYTGNTGELFF
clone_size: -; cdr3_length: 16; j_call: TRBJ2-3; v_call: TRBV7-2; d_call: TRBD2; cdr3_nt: TGTGCCAGCAGCTACCGGCCTGCGGGAGTTACAGATACGCAGTATTTT; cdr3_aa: CASSYRPAGVTDTQYF
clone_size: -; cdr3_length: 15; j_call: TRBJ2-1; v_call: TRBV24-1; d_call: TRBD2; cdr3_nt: TGTGCCACCAGTGCCGGGACTAGCTTTAACAATGAGCAGTTCTTC; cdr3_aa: CATSAGTSFNNEQFF
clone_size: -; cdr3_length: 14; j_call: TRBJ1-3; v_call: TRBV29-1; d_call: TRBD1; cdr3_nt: TGCAGCGTTGCGCCCGGGACAGTTGGAAACACCATATATTTT; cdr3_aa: CSVAPGTVGNTIYF
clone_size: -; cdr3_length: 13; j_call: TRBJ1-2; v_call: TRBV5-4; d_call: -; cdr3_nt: TGTGCCAGCAGCCCGGACAGCTACTATGGCTACACCTTC; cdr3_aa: CASSPDSYYGYTF
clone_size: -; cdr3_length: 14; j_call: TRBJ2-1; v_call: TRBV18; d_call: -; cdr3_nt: TGTGCCAGCTCACGAAGTGGGGGGTTCGGTGAGCAGTTCTTC; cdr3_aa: CASSRSGGFGEQFF
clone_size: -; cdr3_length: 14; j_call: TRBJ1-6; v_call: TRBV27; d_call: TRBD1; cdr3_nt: TGTGCCAGCAGTTTTCAGGGGGTGGGTTCACCCCTCCACTTT; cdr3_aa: CASSFQGVGSPLHF
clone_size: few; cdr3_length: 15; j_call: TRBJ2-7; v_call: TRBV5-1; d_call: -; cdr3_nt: TGCGCCAGCAGCTTGGAAGGCGGATACTCCTACGAGCAGTACTTC; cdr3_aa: CASSLEGGYSYEQYF
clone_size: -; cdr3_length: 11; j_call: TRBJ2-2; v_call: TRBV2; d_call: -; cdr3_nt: TGTGCCAGCCAGGGGGGCGGGGAGCTGTTTTTT; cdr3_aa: CASQGGGELFF
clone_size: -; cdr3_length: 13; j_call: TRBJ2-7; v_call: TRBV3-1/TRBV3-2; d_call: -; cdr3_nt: TGTGCCAGCAGCCACCATCAAGGGGTAAGGCAGTACTTC; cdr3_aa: CASSHHQGVRQYF
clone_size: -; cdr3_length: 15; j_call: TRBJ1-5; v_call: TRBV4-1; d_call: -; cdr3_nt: TGCGCCAGCAGCCAAGATAGGCAGTTAGCTCAGCCCCAGCATTTT; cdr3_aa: CASSQDRQLAQPQHF
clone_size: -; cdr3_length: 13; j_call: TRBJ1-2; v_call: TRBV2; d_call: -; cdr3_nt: TGTGCCAGCAAAAGGGGGTTGCTTCTAGGCTACACCTTC; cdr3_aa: CASKRGLLLGYTF
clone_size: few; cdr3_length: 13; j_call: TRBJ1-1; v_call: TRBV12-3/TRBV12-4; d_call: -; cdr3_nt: TGTGCCAGCAGCCTCCGACAGAACACTGAAGCTTTCTTT; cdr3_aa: CASSLRQNTEAFF
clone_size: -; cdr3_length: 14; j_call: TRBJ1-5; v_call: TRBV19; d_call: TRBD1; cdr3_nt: TGTGCCAGTAGCGGGACAGGGGAGAGTCAGCCCCAGCATTTT; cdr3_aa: CASSGTGESQPQHF
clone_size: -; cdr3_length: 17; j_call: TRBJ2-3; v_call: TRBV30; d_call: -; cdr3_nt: TGTGCCTGGGCCTCGATCCGGGGGAATCACAGCACAGATACGCAGTATTTT; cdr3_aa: CAWASIRGNHSTDTQYF
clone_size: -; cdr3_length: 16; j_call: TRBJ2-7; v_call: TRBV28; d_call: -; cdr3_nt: TGTGCCAGCAGTTTTGAATTGCGGAGGAGCTCCTACGAGCAGTACTTC; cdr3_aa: CASSFELRRSSYEQYF
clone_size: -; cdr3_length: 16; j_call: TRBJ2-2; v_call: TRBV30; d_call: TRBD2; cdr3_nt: TGTGCCTGGAGTGGGCTAGCGGGGGGGTACACCGGGGAGCTGTTTTTT; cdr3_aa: CAWSGLAGGYTGELFF